These T cell receptor beta chains were read from a single sample in a study of T cells in Graves' hyperthyroidism and ophthalmopathy. TCRdb reprocessed the multiplex PCR reads with MiXCR, giving one entry per CDR3 protein. This table has 650,000 to 750,000 distinct CDR3 sequences, 14% appearing once. The sequenced sample consisted of blood. The receptor set was obtained from a young woman with Graves' hyperthyroidism. The CDR3 runs from the conserved cysteine through the conserved F or W. A D gene is named only where the DNA matches it firmly. The listing skips clone size in some rows; elsewhere it reads once, few, many or a size class.

j_call clone_size v_call d_call cdr3_aa cdr3_nt
TRBJ2-7 few TRBV12-3/TRBV12-4 - CASSPRFGGTYEQYF TGTGCCAGCAGCCCACGGTTTGGGGGGACCTACGAGCAGTACTTC
TRBJ1-2 - TRBV29-1 - CSVARDYGYTF TGCAGCGTTGCCAGGGACTATGGCTACACCTTC
TRBJ2-1 - TRBV10-1 - CASSEGSLRQFF TGCGCCAGCAGTGAGGGAAGTTTGAGACAGTTCTTC
TRBJ2-7 few TRBV28 - CASSFTRTYEQYF TGTGCCAGCAGTTTTACCAGAACCTACGAGCAGTACTTC
TRBJ2-5 many TRBV18 - CASSKTGHQETQYF TGTGCCAGCTCGAAAACAGGGCACCAAGAGACCCAGTACTTC
TRBJ2-2 few TRBV6-2/TRBV6-3 - CASSYDPGVYTGELFF TGTGCCAGCAGTTACGATCCGGGAGTATACACCGGGGAGCTGTTTTTT
TRBJ1-1 few TRBV15 - CATSAESTEAFF TGTGCCACCAGCGCGGAAAGCACTGAAGCTTTCTTT
TRBJ1-1 once TRBV20-1 - CSASEVLNTEAFF TGCAGTGCTTCAGAGGTTTTAAACACTGAAGCTTTCTTT
TRBJ1-1 many TRBV12-3/TRBV12-4 - CASSFRFSEAFF TGTGCCAGCAGTTTCCGGTTCTCTGAAGCTTTCTTT
TRBJ1-1 many TRBV28 - CASSFWEATEAFF TGTGCCAGCAGTTTCTGGGAAGCGACTGAAGCTTTCTTT
TRBJ2-3 many TRBV30 TRBD1 CAWDKGTGFADTQYF TGTGCCTGGGACAAGGGGACAGGGTTTGCAGATACGCAGTATTTT
TRBJ1-2 few TRBV11-1 - CASSSRRGYGYTF TGTGCCAGCAGCTCCCGACGGGGCTATGGCTACACCTTC
TRBJ1-1 many TRBV3-1 - CASSPAGDTEAFF TGTGCCAGCAGCCCCGCAGGGGACACTGAAGCTTTCTTT
TRBJ2-2 - TRBV4-1 TRBD2 CASSQELAAAGELFF TGCGCCAGCAGCCAAGAACTAGCGGCCGCCGGGGAGCTGTTTTTT
TRBJ2-7 few TRBV7-2 - CASSFSATYEQYF TGTGCCAGCAGCTTCTCCGCCACCTACGAGCAGTACTTC
TRBJ2-1 many TRBV28 - CASSLNEQFF TGTGCCAGCAGTTTAAATGAGCAGTTCTTC
TRBJ2-4 - TRBV12-3/TRBV12-4 - CASSPASWGAKNIQYF TGTGCCAGCAGTCCTGCTAGCTGGGGGGCCAAAAACATTCAGTACTTC
TRBJ1-1 few TRBV12-3/TRBV12-4 - CASSSGPGHVGEAFF TGTGCCAGCAGTTCTGGACCGGGACACGTGGGGGAAGCTTTCTTT
TRBJ2-5 many TRBV24-1 - CATSDLRRGSETQYF TGTGCCACCAGTGATTTGCGTCGGGGATCCGAGACCCAGTACTTC
TRBJ2-4 - TRBV7-9 TRBD1 CASSPPTGDIQYF TGTGCCAGCAGCCCGCCGACAGGGGACATTCAGTACTTC
TRBJ2-7 - TRBV10-1 - CANPPRGVGTYEQYF TGCGCCAACCCCCCCCGAGGGGTTGGGACTTACGAGCAGTACTTC
TRBJ2-1 - TRBV11-3 TRBD2 CASSYRLAEYNEQFF TGTGCCAGCAGCTACCGACTAGCGGAGTACAATGAGCAGTTCTTC
TRBJ2-7 few TRBV10-1 - CASSDRQRSYEQYF TGCGCCAGCAGTGATAGGCAGCGTTCCTACGAGCAGTACTTC
TRBJ2-1 many TRBV20-1 - CSALPSYNEQFF TGCAGTGCTCTCCCTTCATACAATGAGCAGTTCTTC
TRBJ1-5 many TRBV20-1 TRBD1 CSARGRTGGVFSNQPQHF TGCAGTGCTAGGGGTCGGACAGGGGGGGTCTTTAGCAATCAGCCCCAGCATTTT